The 27 T cell receptor beta chains given below trace back to one sample, sequenced in a study of cytomegalovirus exposure and HLA in healthy donors. Primers for the PCR totalled 60 Vbeta and 13 Jbeta. Data came from immunoSEQ multiplex PCR; TCRdb stores just in-frame clones and leaves some out. The sample comprises about 130,000 clones, about 79% of which are singletons, and 2% rests with the top ten. Sequencing was carried out using PBMCs. These receptors all stem from a man in his late teens or twenties in good health and CMV-seronegative.

This clone has more than one count but fewer than ten. The genes are TRBV7-3 and TRBJ2-7; D may be TRBD1 (5 bases). Deletions cut 5 bases from V and 6 bases from J, with 17 bases between. Per the germline V gene, CDR1 is SGHTA and CDR2 is FQGTGA. The length of the CDR3 is 14 residues. CDR3 amino acids: CASSPQQGTSEQYF. In DNA, the CDR3 is TGTGCCAGCAGCCCTCAGCAGGGAACGAGCGAGCAGTACTTC.

A remark on this clone: Other nucleotide sequences from this sample produce the same CDR3. The rearrangement links TRBV18 to TRBJ1-2; a weak D match, TRBD1 (5 bases). CDR1 is KGHSH, CDR2 LQKENI, per germline. There are 13 residues in the CDR3. The V end lost 3 bases, the J end lost 2 bases, and 7 bases lay between the germline ends. This CDR3 is CASSPGGNYGYTF. CDR3 coding DNA: TGTGCCAGCTCACCGGGGGGAAACTATGGCTACACCTTC.

The J gene is TRBJ2-3, the V gene TRBV7-6; D not certain. The V end was cut by 2 bases, the J end by 4 bases, with 7 bases between. Germline V gene sequence: CDR1 SGHVS, CDR2 FNYEAQ. The CDR3 has 13 amino acids. Here the CDR3 DNA reads TGTGCCAGCAGCTTATATCGTGCAGATACGCAGTATTTT. Protein sequence: CASSLYRADTQYF.

The CDR3 nucleotides read TGTGCCAGCAGTTACGACACCGCGGGACAAGAGACCCAGTACTTC. This codes for CASSYDTAGQETQYF. The rearrangement uses TRBV6-5 and TRBJ2-5; D perhaps matches TRBD2 (6 bases). V lost 2 bases and J 2 bases, leaving 12 bases between the germline ends. The germline CDR1 and CDR2 sequences are MNHEY and SVGAGI. CDR3 size: 15 residues.

This clone was seen just once. The V gene is TRBV4-3, the J gene TRBJ2-2; 9 bases align to TRBD1. Per the germline V gene, CDR1 is LGHNA and CDR2 is YSLEER. The CDR3 totals 17 residues. After removal of 2 bases from V and 4 bases from J, the junction contained 8 bases not matched to a gene. The CDR3 DNA is TGCGCCAGCAGCCAATTACCGGGACAGGGATCCACCGGGGAGCTGTTTTTT. Translated: CASSQLPGQGSTGELFF.

The chain uses TRBV6-4 and TRBJ2-1; 10 bases map to TRBD1. There are 15 residues in the CDR3. Germline trimming cut 5 bases from V and 3 bases from J; bases unmatched to any gene: 4. In germline, CDR1 is MRHNA, CDR2 SNTAGT. The CDR3 sequence: CASSYGQGDYNEQFF. The CDR3 region has the DNA TGTGCCAGCAGTTATGGACAGGGGGACTACAATGAGCAGTTCTTC.

The J gene is TRBJ1-4, the V gene TRBV2; tentative D call: TRBD1 (5 bases). The CDR3 extends over 14 amino acids. The V and J ends lost 3 bases and 8 bases respectively, with 13 bases between them. Germline CDR1 SNHLY, CDR2 FYNNEI. The CDR3 protein is CASSDQGGREKLFF. In nucleotides, the CDR3 is TGTGCCAGCAGTGATCAGGGAGGGAGGGAAAAACTGTTTTTT. The whole variable domain, remainder taken from reference TRBV2 and TRBJ1-4, is EPEVTQTPSHQVTQMGQEVILRCVPISNHLYFYWYRQILGQKVEFLVSFYNNEISEKSEIFDDQFSVERPDGSNFTLKIRSTKLEDSAMYFCASSDQGGREKLFFGSGTQLSVL.

CDR3 in DNA: TGTGCCAGTAGTATAGATCGACCAGCGGGAGGTGGAACAGATACGCAGTATTTT. This gives the protein CASSIDRPAGGGTDTQYF. The chain recombines TRBV19 with TRBJ2-3, with 9 bases identical to TRBD2. Germline loops: CDR1 LNHDA, CDR2 SQIVND (reference sequence). J gave up 3 bases and V 0 bases, and 10 bases lay outside the gene matches. The CDR3 extends over 18 amino acids.

The V call is TRBV19, the J call TRBJ2-1; no clear D gene. The length of the CDR3 is 12 residues. Germline-derived CDR1 and CDR2 are LNHDA and SQIVND (reference sequence). Trimming stripped 6 bases from V and 7 bases from J, with 10 bases between. CDR3 in DNA: TGTGCCAGTAGCGATAGATTTAATGAGCAGTTCTTC. This translates into CASSDRFNEQFF.

The V and J genes are TRBV12-5 and TRBJ1-5; 9 nucleotides agree with TRBD1. Germline V gene sequence: CDR1 LGHNT, CDR2 FRNRAP. The junction had 12 bases not matched to a gene; V was cut back by 5 bases and J by 7 bases. This CDR3 contains 16 residues. CDR3 bases: TGTGCTAGTGGTCTTACGCCCGGGACAGGGTTCCAGCCCCAGCATTTT. Translation: CASGLTPGTGFQPQHF. Using reference TRBV12-5 and TRBJ1-5 for the parts outside the CDR3, the full variable domain is DARVTQTPRHKVTEMGQEVTMRCQPILGHNTVFWYRQTMMQGLELLAYFRNRAPLDDSGMPKDRFSAEMPDATLATLKIQPSEPRDSAVYFCASGLTPGTGFQPQHFGDGTRLSIL.

V usage is TRBV14 and J usage is TRBJ2-7; tentatively, D is TRBD1 (5 bases). V shed 2 bases and J shed 6 bases, with 17 bases lying between them. This CDR3 contains 15 residues. From germline, CDR1 is SGHDN and CDR2 FVKESK. CDR3 sequence (DNA): TGTGCCAGCAGCCAAACGAAGGGGTCTCTGAGCGAGCAGTACTTC. Translated: CASSQTKGSLSEQYF. Using reference TRBV14 and TRBJ2-7 for the parts outside the CDR3, the full variable domain is EAGVTQFPSHSVIEKGQTVTLRCDPISGHDNLYWYRRVMGKEIKFLLHFVKESKQDESGMPNNRFLAERTGGTYSTLKVQPAELEDSGVYFCASSQTKGSLSEQYFGPGTRLTVT.

This chain links TRBV5-1 with TRBJ2-6, with a possible D match to TRBD2 (5 bases). This CDR3 is built from 18 residues. V lost 0 bases and J 1 base, leaving 14 bases between the germline ends. Looked up from germline, CDR1 is SGHRS and CDR2 is YFSETQ. The CDR3 spells CASSLVVNGVSGANVLTF. The CDR3 DNA follows: TGCGCCAGCAGCTTGGTGGTAAACGGGGTGTCTGGGGCCAACGTCCTGACTTTC.

The V call is TRBV12-2, the J call TRBJ1-5; the tabulated D call, TRBD1, remains unverified against the DNA. TRBV12-2 corresponds to a pseudogene. The CDR3 consists of 19 residues. The CDR3 DNA follows: TGTGCAAGTCGCTCCAGATACCGGGACAGGGGCCCATCCAATCAGCCCCAGCATTTT. The encoded protein is CASRSRYRDRGPSNQPQHF.

This chain joins TRBV27 and TRBJ2-1, with D unclear. The V end was cut by 7 bases, the J end by 7 bases, with 8 bases between. Germline CDR1 and CDR2: MNHEY and SMNVEV (reference sequence). The CDR3 extends over 11 amino acids. Written as DNA, the CDR3 is TGTGCCAGCAAACTCGTGAATGAGCAGTTCTTC. This codes for CASKLVNEQFF.

The V and J genes are TRBV18 and TRBJ1-1; 10 bases are shared with TRBD1. The CDR3 length is 15 residues. Looked up from germline, CDR1 is KGHSH and CDR2 is LQKENI. V was clipped by 2 bases and J by 3 bases; unmatched bases: 3. CDR3 in amino acids: CASSPIGTGDTEAFF. In DNA form, the CDR3 reads TGTGCCAGCTCACCAATCGGGACAGGGGACACTGAAGCTTTCTTT.

This chain connects TRBV5-5 to TRBJ2-7, with TRBD2 matching over 10 bases. In germline, CDR1 is SGHKS, CDR2 YYEKEE (reference sequence). This CDR3 region has 17 residues. Losses at the gene ends were 0 bases for V and 0 bases for J; bases not matched to a gene: 6. Written as DNA, the CDR3 is TGTGCCAGCAGCTTGGTAGGACTAGCGGACACCTCCTACGAGCAGTACTTC. Encoded protein: CASSLVGLADTSYEQYF.

The chain combines TRBV11-3 with TRBJ2-3; 7 bases fit TRBD2. Trimming removed 2 bases from V and 6 bases from J; junction bases left unmatched: 2. The CDR3 has 13 residues. Looked up from germline, CDR1 is SGHNT and CDR2 is YENEEA. DNA for the CDR3: TGTGCCAGCAGCTTAATCGGGGGGGATACGCAGTATTTT. Amino acids: CASSLIGGDTQYF.

The chain employs TRBV5-6 and TRBJ2-5, with 9 bases matching TRBD1. This CDR3 comprises 15 residues. Looked up from germline, CDR1 is SGHDT and CDR2 is YYEEEE. V shed 0 bases, J shed 5 bases, and the junction held 5 bases outside the gene matches. CDR3 loop: CASSLAGTGRETQYF. The CDR3 nucleotides read TGTGCCAGCAGCTTGGCCGGGACAGGGCGGGAGACCCAGTACTTC.

This clone was seen once. The rearrangement joins TRBV19 to TRBJ1-2; D might be TRBD1 (5 bases). The germline gives CDR1 LNHDA, CDR2 SQIVND (reference sequence). Trimming removed 1 base from V and 2 bases from J, with 14 bases in between. CDR3 length equals 16 residues. The CDR3 region is CASSIGEDSLNYGYTF. In nucleotides, the CDR3 is TGTGCCAGTAGTATAGGGGAAGACAGCTTGAACTATGGCTACACCTTC.

This clone was seen once. This chain joins TRBV11-2 and TRBJ2-7; D ambiguous. The CDR3 has 15 residues. With 1 base removed from V and 2 bases from J, the gap between germline ends came to 12 bases. From germline, CDR1 is SGHAT and CDR2 FQNNGV. In nucleotides, the CDR3 is TGTGCCAGCAGCTTAGTGACATCGAGACCCTACGAGCAGTACTTC. Protein product: CASSLVTSRPYEQYF.

The DNA of the CDR3 is TGTGCCAGCAGTTACTCGGTCAGGGGGTACAATCAGCCCCAGCATTTT. Its translation: CASSYSVRGYNQPQHF. The V gene is TRBV6-6, the J gene TRBJ1-5; TRBD1 agrees at 7 bases. The CDR3 spans 16 residues. CDR1 and CDR2 from the germline V gene are MNHNY and SVGAGI (reference sequence). Trimming removed 0 bases from V and 3 bases from J; junction bases left unmatched: 5.

Note on this clone: This sample includes further DNA sequences coding for the same CDR3. V usage is TRBV5-6 and J usage is TRBJ1-4; D call uncertain. This CDR3 has 14 residues. Trimming pared 2 bases from V and 4 bases from J, leaving 9 bases between. Germline V gene data show CDR1 as SGHDT and CDR2 as YYEEEE. The CDR3 bases are TGTGCCAGCAGCTTAGCGGGGATTAATGAAAAACTGTTTTTT. Translating gives CASSLAGINEKLFF.

The CDR3 DNA reads as TGTGCCAGCAGTGATACGGGAGGGCCAGATACGCAGTATTTT. Encoded protein: CASSDTGGPDTQYF. The chain combines TRBV25-1 with TRBJ2-3; 8 bases are shared with TRBD2. Per germline, CDR1 MGHDK and CDR2 SYGVNS. The CDR3 loop spans 14 amino acids. The junction had 3 bases not matched to a gene; V was cut back by 3 bases and J by 4 bases.

The V call is TRBV6-5, the J call TRBJ1-3; 8 bases are a match to TRBD1. CDR3 length: 14 residues. The J segment lost 8 bases and the V segment lost 2 bases, leaving 5 bases of the junction unmatched. Germline values: CDR1 MNHEY, CDR2 SVGAGI. DNA of the CDR3: TGTGCCAGCAGTTACGGGCAGGGGGCATACACCATATATTTT. Translated, it gives CASSYGQGAYTIYF.

The chain couples TRBV19 to TRBJ1-2, with 8 nucleotides matching TRBD1. The CDR3 has 13 residues. CDR1 LNHDA and CDR2 SQIVND come from the germline V gene (reference sequence). V was clipped by 5 bases and J by 8 bases; unmatched bases: 7. The CDR3 reads CASSANRGSGYTF. The CDR3, as DNA: TGTGCCAGTAGTGCCAACAGGGGGTCCGGCTACACCTTC.

A few counts support this clone. The CDR3 bases are TGTGCCAGCAGTGGGACTAGCGTAGCCTACGAGCAGTACTTC. This sequence encodes CASSGTSVAYEQYF. The chain joins TRBV6-1 to TRBJ2-7; 9 bases are a match to TRBD2. The germline gives CDR1 MNHNS, CDR2 SASEGT. The ends lost 4 bases at V and 2 bases at J; junction bases unmatched: 3. The CDR3 contains 14 residues.

This rearrangement joins TRBV5-5 to TRBJ2-5; possibly TRBD2 for D (6 bases). Germline V lookup: CDR1 SGHKS, CDR2 YYEKEE (reference sequence). CDR3 length equals 14 residues. Deletions cut 2 bases from V and 2 bases from J, with 10 bases between. CDR3 sequence: CASSFGAGQETQYF. For the CDR3, the DNA is TGTGCCAGCAGCTTCGGCGCGGGGCAAGAGACCCAGTACTTC. Combining the CDR3 with reference TRBV5-5 and TRBJ2-5 gives the whole variable domain DAGVTQSPTHLIKTRGQQVTLRCSPISGHKSVSWYQQVLGQGPQFIFQYYEKEERGRGNFPDRFSARQFPNYSSELNVNALLLGDSALYLCASSFGAGQETQYFGPGTRLLVL.